This entry lists 5 T cell receptor beta chains sequenced from one sample in a study of T cell responses to AZD1222 COVID-19 vaccine. Only in-frame clones appear in the TCRdb table, and some are missing; sequencing was by immunoSEQ multiplex PCR. The table includes about 180,000 clones, approximately 94% detected once. The material was peripheral blood, obtained 28 days after the second AZD1222 dose. These receptors were collected from an adult who received the AZD1222 COVID-19 vaccine.

This rearrangement joins TRBV5-6 to TRBJ2-7; D unclear. This CDR3 is built from 13 residues. Trimming stripped 5 bases from V and 0 bases from J, with 9 bases between. Germline V gene data show CDR1 as SGHDT and CDR2 as YYEEEE. The CDR3 nucleotides are TGTGCCAGCAGACGGTTGAGCTCCTACGAGCAGTACTTC. Its translation: CASRRLSSYEQYF. The full variable domain, with the rest looked up from reference TRBV5-6 and TRBJ2-7, is DAGVTQSPTHLIKTRGQQVTLRCSPKSGHDTVSWYQQALGQGPQFIFQYYEEEERQRGNFPDRFSGHQFPNYSSELNVNALLLGDSALYLCASRRLSSYEQYFGPGTRLTVT.

V is TRBV4-1 and J is TRBJ1-2; 9 bases align to TRBD1. The CDR3 extends over 16 amino acids. Per the germline V gene, CDR1 is MGHRA and CDR2 is YSYEKL. V shed 3 bases, J shed 3 bases, and the junction held 8 bases outside the gene matches. CDR3 nucleotides: TGCGCCAGCAGCCAGGTTGTTGGACAGGGGTACTATGGCTACACCTTC. Protein: CASSQVVGQGYYGYTF.

This clone came up once. V usage is TRBV6-1 and J usage is TRBJ2-3; TRBD2 matches at 10 bases. Germline V gene data show CDR1 as MNHNS and CDR2 as SASEGT. Trimming at V came to 3 bases and at J to 4 bases, leaving 7 bases not matched to a gene. This CDR3 contains 16 residues. The CDR3 nucleotides are TGTGCCAGCAGTGAGGCCCTAGCGGGAGTGTCAGATACGCAGTATTTT. Amino acids: CASSEALAGVSDTQYF.

The V gene is TRBV7-8, the J gene TRBJ2-2; 13 bases match TRBD2. The CDR3 is made up of 18 amino acids. After removal of 0 bases from V and 3 bases from J, the junction contained 4 bases not matched to a gene. Germline V gene lookup returns CDR1 SGHVS and CDR2 FQNEAQ. CDR3 in DNA: TGTGCCAGCAGCTTAGCCCGGGGACTAGCGGGACACACCGGGGAGCTGTTTTTT. It encodes CASSLARGLAGHTGELFF.

About this clone: In the same sample, other DNA sequences code for this CDR3. The genes are TRBV7-2 and TRBJ2-2; D not certain. Trimming pared 1 base from V and 2 bases from J, leaving 5 bases between. The CDR3 sequence is 14 residues long. Germline V lookup: CDR1 SGHTA, CDR2 FQGNSA. The CDR3: CASSLGLNTGELFF. The CDR3 DNA follows: TGTGCCAGCAGCTTAGGACTTAACACCGGGGAGCTGTTTTTT.